The 17 T cell receptor beta chains listed next were all sequenced from one sample in a study of shared clonotypes between healthy human individuals. Naive CD8 cells lacked CD45RO, underwent positive selection for CCR7 and left out terminally differentiated effector memory CD45RA+ cells. The repertoire was sequenced with immunoSEQ multiplex PCR; TCRdb's copy has only in-frame clones and lacks some. Altogether millions of clones are present, about 95% being singletons, with the ten largest covering 1% to 1.3%. The sequenced material came from naive CD8+ T cells sorted from blood. These receptor sequences come from a man aged 18 to 35 in good health.

The gene calls are TRBV5-6 and TRBJ1-3; D unresolved. The ends were cut back, 4 bases at V and 8 bases at J, with 16 bases in the middle. This CDR3 comprises 14 residues. Germline-derived CDR1 and CDR2 are SGHDT and YYEEEE. CDR3 bases: TGTGCCAGCAGCCCGGCCTCAAAAATGGACACCATATATTTT. Amino acids: CASSPASKMDTIYF.

Comments on this clone: Other DNA sequences in this sample translate to the same CDR3. This chain connects TRBV27 to TRBJ1-6; D might be TRBD1 (5 bases). From germline, CDR1 is MNHEY and CDR2 SMNVEV (reference sequence). This CDR3 is 14 amino acids long. Trimming took 3 bases from V and 7 from J, leaving 10 bases between them. The CDR3 here is CASSLGGGNSPLHF. Here the CDR3 DNA reads TGTGCCAGCAGTTTGGGGGGAGGGAATTCACCCCTCCACTTT.

This clone has a handful of counts. The rearrangement links TRBV6-5 to TRBJ2-7; D is perhaps TRBD1 or TRBD2 (6 bases each). The V end was cut by 2 bases, the J end by 6 bases, with 11 bases between. CDR1 and CDR2 from the germline V gene are MNHEY and SVGAGI. The CDR3 covers 13 residues. The CDR3 spells CASSYRRGTEQYF. Written as DNA, the CDR3 is TGTGCCAGCAGTTACCGGAGGGGGACCGAGCAGTACTTC.

V is TRBV7-8 and J is TRBJ2-7, with 8 bases lining up with TRBD1. The germline V gene has CDR1 SGHVS and CDR2 FQNEAQ. The V segment lost 4 bases and the J segment 0 bases; nucleotides outside the gene matches: 8. The CDR3 has 16 amino acids. The CDR3 loop is CASSSPTGAFSYEQYF. CDR3 in DNA: TGTGCCAGCAGCTCCCCGACAGGGGCCTTCTCCTACGAGCAGTACTTC.

V and J are TRBV5-4 and TRBJ1-1; TRBD1 matches 8 bases. Germline values: CDR1 SGHNT, CDR2 YYREEE (reference sequence). The CDR3 has 13 amino acids. V gave up 7 bases and J gave up 2 bases; unmatched junction bases: 4. DNA of the CDR3: TGTGCCAGCCGACAGGGGTCCAACACTGAAGCTTTCTTT. It codes for CASRQGSNTEAFF.

The chain uses TRBV11-2 and TRBJ2-1; 7 nucleotides agree with TRBD2. Looked up from germline, CDR1 is SGHAT and CDR2 is FQNNGV. Trimming at V came to 7 bases and at J to 7 bases, leaving 22 bases not matched to a gene. CDR3 length: 18 amino acids. Here the CDR3 DNA reads TGTGCCAGCACCAACTTGGGGTCTGGGACTATAGCATGGAATGAGCAGTTCTTC. Translation gives CASTNLGSGTIAWNEQFF.

This rearrangement joins TRBV7-9 to TRBJ1-2, with D possibly matching TRBD1 (5 bases). V dropped 1 base and J dropped 6 bases, with 18 bases sitting between them. In germline, CDR1 is SEHNR, CDR2 FQNEAQ (reference sequence). The length of the CDR3 is 16 residues. The CDR3 region has the DNA TGTGCCAGCAGCTTAGGTGAGGGGTCGAGTCTTGATGGCTACACCTTC. Amino acids: CASSLGEGSSLDGYTF.

The V gene is TRBV27, the J gene TRBJ2-3; 7 nucleotides agree with TRBD1. V shed 6 bases, J shed 3 bases, and the junction held 6 bases outside the gene matches. The CDR3 is 14 residues long. Germline V CDR1 and CDR2: MNHEY, SMNVEV (reference sequence). The CDR3 region is CASSGNRGTDTQYF. The CDR3 nucleotides read TGTGCCAGCAGCGGAAACAGGGGTACAGATACGCAGTATTTT.

The rearrangement joins TRBV7-9 to TRBJ2-7; tentative D call: TRBD2 (6 bases). The CDR3 covers 13 residues. Germline V CDR1 and CDR2: SEHNR, FQNEAQ (reference sequence). V was clipped by 5 bases and J by 7 bases, with 15 bases between them. CDR3 DNA sequence: TGTGCCAGCAGCGCCAGCCGGGAGTTAGAGCAGTACTTC. Its protein is CASSASRELEQYF.

The gene calls are TRBV6-5 and TRBJ2-7; possible D gene TRBD1, 7 bases. The CDR3 covers 15 residues. In germline, CDR1 is MNHEY, CDR2 SVGAGI. Between the trimmed V and J ends, which lost 6 bases and 2 bases, there was a span of 17 bases. CDR3 coding DNA: TGTGCCAGCAGCCGCGGGACAGAGCTAACCTACGAGCAGTACTTC. This encodes CASSRGTELTYEQYF.

The chain joins TRBV11-3 to TRBJ2-5, with 7 bases that match TRBD1. With 0 bases clipped from V and 4 bases from J, the junction kept 11 bases outside the gene matches. The length of the CDR3 is 17 residues. Germline V gene sequence: CDR1 SGHNT, CDR2 YENEEA. The CDR3 reads CASSLDLGGPERETQYF. CDR3 nucleotides: TGTGCCAGCAGCTTAGATTTAGGGGGCCCCGAGCGAGAGACCCAGTACTTC.

The rearrangement links TRBV6-5 to TRBJ1-2, with D maybe TRBD1 (6 bases). V lost 7 bases and J 4 bases, leaving 19 bases between the germline ends. Germline-derived CDR1 and CDR2 are MNHEY and SVGAGI. The CDR3 is made up of 15 amino acids. The CDR3: CASIAIRGGSYGYTF. The CDR3 coding sequence is TGTGCCAGCATCGCGATAAGGGGGGGAAGCTATGGCTACACCTTC.

Notes on this clone: The same CDR3 is also encoded by other DNA sequences in this sample. V and J are TRBV27 and TRBJ2-7; D remains unclear. The germline V and J ends were trimmed by 2 bases and 2 bases, with 7 bases remaining between them. Looked up from germline, CDR1 is MNHEY and CDR2 is SMNVEV (reference sequence). The CDR3 covers 13 residues. The CDR3 DNA follows: TGTGCCAGCAGTTTAGGCAGGACCTACGAGCAGTACTTC. Translation: CASSLGRTYEQYF.

This chain links TRBV27 with TRBJ2-7; D may be TRBD2 (6 bases). Trimming stripped 4 bases from V and 4 bases from J, with 14 bases between. The V gene's germline CDR1 is MNHEY and CDR2 SMNVEV (reference sequence). The CDR3 length is 14 residues. Here the CDR3 reads CASSWRGSRYEQYF. CDR3 in DNA: TGTGCCAGCAGTTGGCGGGGCTCCCGTTACGAGCAGTACTTC.

The rearrangement links TRBV20-1 to TRBJ1-1; D is ambiguous. CDR1 DFQATT and CDR2 SNEGSKA come from the germline V gene (reference sequence). The CDR3 covers 11 residues. V was trimmed by 5 bases and J by 2 bases, leaving 6 bases between them. The CDR3 DNA reads TGCAGTGCTTACAGTAACACTGAAGCTTTCTTT. It encodes CSAYSNTEAFF.

This clone was counted a single time. This chain links TRBV6-5 with TRBJ2-7; D may match TRBD1 or TRBD2 (5 bases each). Germline lookup yields CDR1 MNHEY and CDR2 SVGAGI. Trimming stripped 0 bases from V and 0 bases from J, with 12 bases between. This CDR3 comprises 16 residues. This CDR3 is CASSYSTGATSYEQYF. CDR3 in DNA: TGTGCCAGCAGTTACTCGACCGGGGCTACCTCCTACGAGCAGTACTTC.

Regarding this clone: The same CDR3 can be traced to other DNA sequences in this sample. V and J are TRBV6-5 and TRBJ2-7, with a weak D call TRBD2 (6 bases). The germline gives CDR1 MNHEY, CDR2 SVGAGI. The CDR3 has 12 residues. Trimming pared 6 bases from V and 3 bases from J, leaving 9 bases between. CDR3 nucleotide sequence: TGTGCCAGCAGCCCCGGGAGCTACGAGCAGTACTTC. It is translated as CASSPGSYEQYF.